This TCR beta chain emerged from a study of beta chain features in type 1 diabetes. This CDR3 spans 17 amino acids. Germline values: CDR1 SEHNR, CDR2 FQNEAQ (reference sequence). V lost 5 bases and J lost 0, with 17 bases in between. On this clone: Antigen unknown.

The study reverse transcribed the entire isolated RNA, so it sequenced expressed TCRB transcripts. It was found that naive, central memory and regulatory T cell samples averaged around 3.6 million reads. Produced via immunoSEQ multiplex PCR; TCRdb's table is partial and in-frame only. The table records about 250,000 clones, approximately 11% of them present only once. The study, taken as a whole, reports: Type 1 diabetes patients had moderately but significantly shorter TCRB CDR3s in all four CD4+ subsets. Comparison showed that naive, central memory and Treg TCRB repertoires appeared more similar among patients than among healthy donors. Type 1 diabetes patients showed fewer insertions and more deletions at VDJ junctions. Shorter templates may be favored by PCR, equally so in patients and controls.

This clonotype was sampled from a man aged 25-45 years with type 1 diabetes. Sequencing used naive CD4+ T cells from blood. The rearrangement joins TRBV7-9 to TRBJ2-1; weak D call: TRBD1 (5 bases). CDR3 loop: CASSPTRAESSYNEQFF. In DNA, the CDR3 is TGTGCCAGCAGCCCTACCAGGGCGGAGAGCTCCTACAATGAGCAGTTCTTC.